The 11 T cell receptor beta chains listed next were all sequenced from one sample in a study of T cells in Graves' hyperthyroidism and ophthalmopathy (dated by TCRdb to between 2018 and 2021). The library was generated by multiplex PCR. Sequenced using an Illumina HiSeq 2000. TCR beta CDR3 regions were amplified from RNA transcripts. The TCR CDR3 was subjected to a first round of RT-PCR using the HTBI primer set and the Qiagen OneStep RT-PCR kit. The public reads were quality trimmed at Q25 with fastp and then assembled into clones with MiXCR by TCRdb, keeping productive beta chains. Entries are consolidated by CDR3 protein sequence, retaining the most common genes and DNA. The table for this sample lists hundreds of thousands of distinct CDR3 sequences; roughly 14% of them were counted only once. 5% to 7% of the sample is in the top ten clones. The sequenced sample was blood. The origin of the receptors is a woman in her thirties with Graves' hyperthyroidism that later progressed to Graves' ophthalmopathy.

This clonotype was found many times. The chain employs TRBV5-8 and TRBJ2-3, with D tentatively TRBD2 (5 bases). Trimming took 2 bases from V and 6 from J, leaving 16 bases between them. This CDR3 has 15 amino acids. CDR1 is SGHTS, CDR2 YDEGEE, per germline. DNA for the CDR3: TGTGCCAGCAGCTTAATTGACGGCTCGGGGGATACGCAGTATTTT. It specifies CASSLIDGSGDTQYF.

This clonotype was seen many times. The chain couples TRBV2 to TRBJ2-7, with D perhaps matching TRBD1 (6 bases). The V and J ends lost 4 bases and 2 bases respectively, with 12 bases between them. Germline CDR1 reads SNHLY; CDR2 reads FYNNEI. The CDR3 loop spans 14 amino acids. CDR3 region: CASSGETGAYEQYF. CDR3 nucleotides: TGTGCCAGCAGTGGGGAGACAGGAGCCTACGAGCAGTACTTC.

This clonotype was seen more than once but under ten times. In DNA, the CDR3 is TGTGCCAGCAGCTTAGTTGCAGGACAGTATGGCTACACCTTC. Protein sequence: CASSLVAGQYGYTF. The chain couples TRBV11-1 to TRBJ1-2; D possibly corresponds to TRBD1 (6 bases). Germline V lookup: CDR1 SGHAT, CDR2 FQDESV (reference sequence). The CDR3 consists of 14 residues. V lost 1 base, J lost 5 bases, and 11 bases lay in between.

In its sample, this clonotype was seen many times. V usage is TRBV3-1 and J usage is TRBJ2-7, with 13 bases lining up with TRBD2. The germline V gene encodes CDR1 LGHDT and CDR2 YNNKEL (reference sequence). V trimming: 4 bases; J trimming: 2 bases; junction bases outside the gene matches: 2. The CDR3 loop spans 15 amino acids. CDR3 sequence reads: CASSRLAGGAYEQYF. In DNA form, the CDR3 reads TGTGCCAGCAGCCGACTAGCGGGAGGAGCCTACGAGCAGTACTTC.

This clonotype was counted ten times or more. The chain combines TRBV28 with TRBJ1-5; D is possibly TRBD1 (5 bases). V lost 3 bases and J 4 bases, leaving 16 bases between the germline ends. Germline lookup yields CDR1 MDHEN and CDR2 SYDVKM. This CDR3 has 16 amino acids. CDR3 DNA: TGTGCCAGCAGTTTCCCGGGTGGGGGGAGTAATCAGCCCCAGCATTTT. It codes for CASSFPGGGSNQPQHF.

This clonotype was seen many times. The chain uses TRBV7-2 and TRBJ2-1; weak D call: TRBD1 (5 bases). This CDR3 has 15 residues. Trimming took off 1 base at V and 4 bases at J, with 11 bases between the two ends. CDR1 is SGHTA, CDR2 FQGNSA, per germline. CDR3 in amino acids: CASSLESGAYNEQFF. DNA of the CDR3: TGTGCCAGCAGCTTAGAGTCTGGGGCGTACAATGAGCAGTTCTTC.

Many counts were recorded for this clonotype. This chain uses TRBV27 with TRBJ2-7; 8 nucleotides align to TRBD2. The CDR3 length is 15 residues. V shed 2 bases, J shed 0 bases, and the junction held 3 bases outside the gene matches. Germline V gives CDR1 MNHEY, CDR2 SMNVEV (reference sequence). The CDR3 reads CASSLKLAASYEQYF. CDR3 DNA: TGTGCCAGCAGTTTAAAACTAGCGGCCTCCTACGAGCAGTACTTC.

This clonotype appeared many times. The chain uses TRBV7-9 and TRBJ2-5; 7 bases line up with TRBD2. There are 14 residues in the CDR3. Germline values: CDR1 SEHNR, CDR2 FQNEAQ (reference sequence). J was trimmed by 4 bases and V by 5 bases; bases with no gene match: 7. The CDR3 protein is CASSPWRELETQYF. Here the CDR3 DNA reads TGTGCCAGCAGCCCCTGGCGGGAGCTAGAGACCCAGTACTTC. The full variable domain, in which reference TRBV7-9 and TRBJ2-5 provide the parts outside the CDR3, is DTGVSQNPRHKITKRGQNVTFRCDPISEHNRLYWYRQTLGQGPEFLTYFQNEAQLEKSRLLSDRFSAERPKGSFSTLEIQRTEQGDSAMYLCASSPWRELETQYFGPGTRLLVL.

This rearrangement joins TRBV20-1 to TRBJ2-7, with a weak D call TRBD1 (5 bases). CDR3 length: 12 amino acids. Germline assignment: CDR1 DFQATT and CDR2 SNEGSKA (reference sequence). V lost 6 bases to trimming and J lost 3 bases, with 12 bases between them. Here the CDR3 DNA reads TGCAGTGCCCCTCGTCAGGGCTACGAGCAGTACTTC. This encodes CSAPRQGYEQYF.

This clonotype has at least ten counts. V gene TRBV6-5 combines with J gene TRBJ2-3; D unclear. Trimming stripped 0 bases from V and 4 bases from J, with 14 bases between. The length of the CDR3 is 16 residues. CDR1 and CDR2 from the germline V gene are MNHEY and SVGAGI. The CDR3 nucleotides are TGTGCCAGCAGTTACTCGTACAGCCCTGGTGCAGATACGCAGTATTTT. It encodes CASSYSYSPGADTQYF.

This clonotype was counted only a few times. The rearrangement links TRBV18 to TRBJ2-6; 7 positions agree with TRBD1. This CDR3 contains 16 residues. Looked up from germline, CDR1 is KGHSH and CDR2 is LQKENI. The V segment lost 0 bases and the J segment 3 bases; nucleotides outside the gene matches: 2. The CDR3 protein is CASSPPGGSGANVLTF. The CDR3 DNA reads as TGTGCCAGCTCACCACCAGGGGGCAGTGGGGCCAACGTCCTGACTTTC.